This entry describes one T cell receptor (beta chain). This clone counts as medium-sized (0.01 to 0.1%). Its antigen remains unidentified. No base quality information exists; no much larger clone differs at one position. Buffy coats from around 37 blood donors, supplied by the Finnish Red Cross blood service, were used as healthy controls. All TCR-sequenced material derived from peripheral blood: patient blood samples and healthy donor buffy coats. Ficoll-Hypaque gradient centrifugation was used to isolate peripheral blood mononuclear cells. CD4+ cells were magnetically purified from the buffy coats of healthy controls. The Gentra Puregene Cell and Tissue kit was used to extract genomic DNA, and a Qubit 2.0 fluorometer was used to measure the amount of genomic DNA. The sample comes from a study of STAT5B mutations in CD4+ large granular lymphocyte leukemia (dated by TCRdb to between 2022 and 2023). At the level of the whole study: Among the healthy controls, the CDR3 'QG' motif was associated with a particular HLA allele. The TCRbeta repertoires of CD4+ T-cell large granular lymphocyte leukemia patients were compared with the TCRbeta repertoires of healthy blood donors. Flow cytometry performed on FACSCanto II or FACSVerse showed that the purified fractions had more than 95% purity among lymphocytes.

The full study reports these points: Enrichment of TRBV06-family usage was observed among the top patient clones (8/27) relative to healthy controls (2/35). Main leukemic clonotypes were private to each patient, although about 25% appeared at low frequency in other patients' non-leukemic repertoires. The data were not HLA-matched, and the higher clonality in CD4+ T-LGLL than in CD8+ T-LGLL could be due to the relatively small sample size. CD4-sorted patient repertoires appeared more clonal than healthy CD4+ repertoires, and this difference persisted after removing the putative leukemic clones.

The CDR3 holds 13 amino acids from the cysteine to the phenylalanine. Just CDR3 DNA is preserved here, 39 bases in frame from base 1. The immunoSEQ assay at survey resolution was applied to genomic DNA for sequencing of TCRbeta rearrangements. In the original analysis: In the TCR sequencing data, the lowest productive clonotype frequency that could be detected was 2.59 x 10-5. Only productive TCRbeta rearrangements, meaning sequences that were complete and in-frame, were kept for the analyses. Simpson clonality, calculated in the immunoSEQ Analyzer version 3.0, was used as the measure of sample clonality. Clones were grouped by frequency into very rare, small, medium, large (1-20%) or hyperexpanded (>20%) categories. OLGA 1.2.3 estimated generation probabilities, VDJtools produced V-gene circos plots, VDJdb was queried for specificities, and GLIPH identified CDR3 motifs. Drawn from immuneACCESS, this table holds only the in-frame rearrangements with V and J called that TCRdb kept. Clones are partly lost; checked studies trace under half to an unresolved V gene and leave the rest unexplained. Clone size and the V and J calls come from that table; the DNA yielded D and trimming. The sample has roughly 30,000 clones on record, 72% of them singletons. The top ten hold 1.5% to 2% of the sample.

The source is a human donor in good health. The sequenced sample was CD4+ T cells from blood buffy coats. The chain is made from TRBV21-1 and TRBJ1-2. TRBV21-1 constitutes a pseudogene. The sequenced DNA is TGTGCCAGCAGCAAACGGCGGAATCCAGGCTACACCTTC. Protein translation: CASSKRRNPGYTF.